These 25 T cell receptor beta chains share one sample of origin, sequenced in a study of persistence of HIV-infected CD4 T cells (dated by TCRdb to 2018 to 2020). Sample treatment or condition, as interpreted from the label and publication: suppressive antiretroviral therapy. Cells were stimulated with a pool of overlapping HIV-1 Gag 15-mer peptides at roughly 1 ug per peptide per mL. Nonresponding CD40L-negative CD69-negative CD45RO-high memory CD4+ T cells were sorted as memory populations depleted of antigen-responding cells. No antigens are known for them. The immunoSEQ hsTCRB assay version 4, run in survey mode, was used to sequence TCRbeta repertoires from genomic DNA. Here the immuneACCESS table is served through TCRdb, limited to in-frame sequences with V and J called. Missing clones are a known gap in these copies; in checked studies unresolved V genes cover under half, and the rest lacks a known reason. The sample has tens of thousands of clones on record, about 69% of them singletons. Around 1.7% of the sample is held by the ten biggest clonotypes.

The sample consisted of CD4+ T cells sorted from PBMCs after approximately 18-hour stimulation, taken from a patient who received antiretroviral therapy. Reading the label with the study, this specimen's cell subset or site is: CD40L-CD69- CD45RO-high memory CD4 T cells not responding to Gag peptides. These receptors were taken from an adult man with HIV who was CMV-seropositive.

The chain is built from TRBV6-1 and TRBJ2-2, with TRBD1 matching over 10 bases. Unmatched junction bases numbered 10, after V lost 3 bases and J lost 3 bases. The V gene's germline CDR1 is MNHNS and CDR2 SASEGT. The CDR3 consists of 18 residues. Written as DNA, the CDR3 is TGTGCCAGCAGTGAGCGTAGGGGACAGGGGTTTTACACCGGGGAGCTGTTTTTT. It encodes CASSERRGQGFYTGELFF.

This clone was observed a few times. The rearrangement links TRBV3-1 (or the pseudogene TRBV3-2) to TRBJ1-1; D is ambiguous. With 4 bases removed from V and 1 base from J, the gap between germline ends came to 10 bases. Germline CDR1 reads LGHDT; CDR2 reads YNNKEL (reference sequence). This CDR3 has 14 residues. Here the CDR3 DNA reads TGTGCCAGCAGCCGGCGGACGGGGAACACTGAAGCTTTCTTT. It specifies CASSRRTGNTEAFF.

The chain employs TRBV6-4 and TRBJ1-2; weak D call: TRBD1 (5 bases). CDR3 length: 13 residues. Trimming pared 2 bases from V and 8 bases from J, leaving 12 bases between. The V gene's germline CDR1 is MRHNA and CDR2 SNTAGT. The CDR3 loop is CASSDSGGGGYTF. CDR3 DNA sequence: TGTGCCAGCAGTGACAGCGGGGGTGGAGGCTACACCTTC.

The chain links TRBV5-4 to TRBJ1-2; the D is unclear. This CDR3 region has 11 residues. Germline CDR1 is SGHNT and CDR2 is YYREEE (reference sequence). Trimming left V 2 bases short and J 7 bases short, with 6 bases between. The CDR3 coding sequence is TGTGCCAGCAGCTTCGGGAGTGGCTACACCTTC. It encodes CASSFGSGYTF.

A word on this clone: Other nucleotide sequences in the sample specify the same CDR3. This chain connects TRBV15 to TRBJ1-5; no clear D. Per the germline V gene, CDR1 is LNHNV and CDR2 is YYDKDF (reference sequence). Between the trimmed V and J ends, which lost 0 bases and 0 bases, there was a span of 3 bases. The CDR3 covers 14 residues. In DNA form, the CDR3 reads TGTGCCACCAGCAGAGAAGCTAGCAATCAGCCCCAGCATTTT. This gives the protein CATSREASNQPQHF.

J is TRBJ1-1 and V is TRBV12-3 or TRBV12-4; no definite D call. Between the trimmed V and J ends, which lost 1 base and 8 bases, there was a span of 5 bases. The CDR3 loop spans 11 amino acids. The CDR3, as DNA: TGTGCCAGCAGTTTAGGGCCCGAAGCTTTCTTT. Its translation: CASSLGPEAFF.

The chain carries TRBV6-5 and TRBJ1-2; maybe TRBD1 (5 bases). The length of the CDR3 is 14 residues. Looked up from germline, CDR1 is MNHEY and CDR2 is SVGAGI. The ends were cut back, 7 bases at V and 4 bases at J, with 16 bases in the middle. The CDR3 DNA follows: TGTGCCAGCACCGATGGGGGGGTGGGCTATGGCTACACCTTC. Translated: CASTDGGVGYGYTF.

This clone has just one count. This chain connects TRBV2 to TRBJ2-1; 7 bases are a match to TRBD2. V was clipped by 5 bases and J by 14 bases; unmatched bases: 6. The germline CDR1 and CDR2 sequences are SNHLY and FYNNEI. The CDR3 covers 11 residues. The CDR3 DNA follows: TGTGCCAGCAGTTTTAGCGGGCCTGAGTTCTTC. Protein: CASSFSGPEFF.

This chain connects TRBV27 to TRBJ2-3, with D maybe TRBD2 (6 bases). CDR1 and CDR2 from the germline V gene are MNHEY and SMNVEV (reference sequence). The V end lost 0 bases, the J end lost 1 base, and 8 bases lay between the germline ends. The CDR3 spans 15 residues. The CDR3: CASSLSWGGTDTQYF. The CDR3 nucleotides are TGTGCCAGCAGTTTATCATGGGGGGGCACAGATACGCAGTATTTT.

The chain recombines TRBV29-1 with TRBJ2-3; 10 nucleotides align to TRBD1. This CDR3 contains 14 residues. The ends lost 4 bases at V and 4 bases at J; junction bases unmatched: 5. The germline V gene has CDR1 SQVTM and CDR2 ANQGSEA. The CDR3 loop reads CSVVDRGHSDTQYF. The CDR3 nucleotides read TGCAGCGTTGTAGACAGGGGGCACTCAGATACGCAGTATTTT.

V and J are TRBV2 and TRBJ2-7, with D possibly being TRBD2 (5 bases). V shed 5 bases and J shed 0 bases, with 11 bases lying between them. CDR3 length: 14 amino acids. The germline V gene has CDR1 SNHLY and CDR2 FYNNEI. The CDR3 protein is CASSRTLSSYEQYF. The CDR3 nucleotides are TGTGCCAGCAGTCGGACTCTCAGCTCCTACGAGCAGTACTTC. Drawing the rest from reference TRBV2 and TRBJ2-7, the complete variable domain is EPEVTQTPSHQVTQMGQEVILRCVPISNHLYFYWYRQILGQKVEFLVSFYNNEISEKSEIFDDQFSVERPDGSNFTLKIRSTKLEDSAMYFCASSRTLSSYEQYFGPGTRLTVT.

V is TRBV7-9 and J is TRBJ2-3; a weak D match, TRBD2 (6 bases). The CDR3 contains 18 residues. V lost 3 bases and J lost 2, with 21 bases in between. The V gene's germline CDR1 is SEHNR and CDR2 FQNEAQ (reference sequence). CDR3 bases: TGTGCCAGCAGCTTTTACCCGGGACTGAAAGATTACACAGATACGCAGTATTTT. Its protein product is CASSFYPGLKDYTDTQYF.

The rearrangement uses TRBV7-8 and TRBJ1-1; 10 bases match TRBD1. In germline, CDR1 is SGHVS, CDR2 FQNEAQ. V lost 3 bases, J lost 1 base, and 11 bases stayed unmatched. The CDR3 covers 18 residues. Written as DNA, the CDR3 is TGTGCCAGCAGCTTCAACCCCAGCGGGACAGGGGAGAACACTGAAGCTTTCTTT. Its protein is CASSFNPSGTGENTEAFF.

The CDR3 DNA is TGTGCCAGCAGCTCCGGACAGGGAACTGAAGCTTTCTTT. It yields the protein CASSSGQGTEAFF. The rearrangement links TRBV7-2 to TRBJ1-1, with 8 positions matching TRBD1. The J segment lost 5 bases and the V segment lost 4 bases, leaving 3 bases of the junction unmatched. The CDR3 sequence is 13 residues long. Germline values: CDR1 SGHTA, CDR2 FQGNSA. Full variable domain (remainder filled in from reference TRBV7-2 and TRBJ1-1): GAGVSQSPSNKVTEKGKDVELRCDPISGHTALYWYRQSLGQGLEFLIYFQGNSAPDKSGLPSDRFSAERTGGSVSTLTIQRTQQEDSAVYLCASSSGQGTEAFFGQGTRLTVV.

The chain uses TRBV6-5 and TRBJ1-4, with D maybe TRBD1 (5 bases). The V gene lost 5 bases and the J gene lost 2 bases, with 9 bases spanning the gap. The CDR3 covers 14 residues. Germline values: CDR1 MNHEY, CDR2 SVGAGI. CDR3 residues: CASSRDGTNEKLFF. The CDR3 region has the DNA TGTGCCAGCAGTAGGGACGGGACTAATGAAAAACTGTTTTTT.

The chain combines TRBV9 with TRBJ1-5, with 8 bases fitting TRBD1. The J segment lost 0 bases and the V segment lost 4 bases, leaving 3 bases of the junction unmatched. The length of the CDR3 is 15 residues. The germline CDR1 and CDR2 sequences are SGDLS and YYNGEE. In nucleotides, the CDR3 is TGTGCCAGCAGCCAAGGGACAGGTAGCAATCAGCCCCAGCATTTT. This encodes CASSQGTGSNQPQHF. The full variable domain, rest sourced from reference TRBV9 and TRBJ1-5, is DSGVTQTPKHLITATGQRVTLRCSPRSGDLSVYWYQQSLDQGLQFLIQYYNGEERAKGNILERFSAQQFPDLHSELNLSSLELGDSALYFCASSQGTGSNQPQHFGDGTRLSIL.

The CDR3 region is CATSDSSGGGYNEQFF. The CDR3 coding sequence is TGTGCCACCAGTGACTCTAGCGGGGGGGGCTACAATGAGCAGTTCTTC. The rearrangement links TRBV24-1 to TRBJ2-1; 12 nucleotides match TRBD2. The CDR3 consists of 16 residues. Germline V gives CDR1 KGHDR, CDR2 SFDVKD. The ends lost 4 bases at V and 3 bases at J; junction bases unmatched: 3.

This clone was seen only a few times. The genes are TRBV7-8 and TRBJ1-2; 8 bases agree with TRBD1. From germline, CDR1 is SGHVS and CDR2 FQNEAQ. This CDR3 has 18 residues. V lost 1 base to trimming and J lost 0 bases; unmatched junction nucleotides: 10. In DNA form, the CDR3 reads TGTGCCAGCAGCTTAGATAACAGGGGGGCCTCTTCTAACTATGGCTACACCTTC. Its translation is CASSLDNRGASSNYGYTF.

This clone was counted a single time. The V call is TRBV18, the J call TRBJ1-1; D remains ambiguous. The CDR3 covers 14 residues. The V and J ends lost 2 bases and 1 base respectively, with 8 bases between them. CDR1 is KGHSH and CDR2 is LQKENI in the germline V gene. CDR3 DNA sequence: TGTGCCAGCTCACCATCCCGGGGGAACACTGAAGCTTTCTTT. Amino acids: CASSPSRGNTEAFF.

The V call is TRBV5-1, the J call TRBJ1-2, with a weak D call TRBD1 (6 bases). Trimming stripped 0 bases from V and 5 bases from J, with 8 bases between. The germline CDR1 and CDR2 sequences are SGHRS and YFSETQ. This CDR3 has 13 amino acids. The chain's CDR3 is CASSLGDIYGYTF. DNA of the CDR3: TGCGCCAGCAGCTTGGGGGACATTTATGGCTACACCTTC.

The rearrangement links TRBV6-6 to TRBJ2-2; no clear D gene. V shed 6 bases and J shed 0 bases, with 11 bases lying between them. Germline lookup yields CDR1 MNHNY and CDR2 SVGAGI (reference sequence). The CDR3 is 15 residues long. This CDR3 reads CASSHPHTNTGELFF. The CDR3 nucleotides are TGTGCCAGCAGCCATCCTCACACGAACACCGGGGAGCTGTTTTTT.

The chain carries TRBV5-1 and TRBJ1-2; D is ambiguous. Germline V gene lookup returns CDR1 SGHRS and CDR2 YFSETQ. This CDR3 comprises 18 residues. Between the trimmed V and J ends, which lost 1 base and 2 bases, there was a span of 21 bases. The CDR3 coding sequence is TGCGCCAGCAGCTTGCGGGCGGAGACGACATTGAGAAACTATGGCTACACCTTC. Translated, it gives CASSLRAETTLRNYGYTF.

This chain joins TRBV12-5 and TRBJ1-2, with D possibly being TRBD1 (6 bases). The germline V gene encodes CDR1 LGHNT and CDR2 FRNRAP. The V and J ends lost 4 bases and 6 bases respectively, with 9 bases between them. The CDR3 has 12 residues. The CDR3: CASGSRTDGYTF. The CDR3 DNA is TGTGCTAGTGGTTCCCGGACAGATGGCTACACCTTC.

The gene calls are TRBV28 and TRBJ2-7, with D tentatively TRBD2 (5 bases). V was cut by 5 bases and J by 1 base, with 15 bases left in between. The CDR3 is made up of 15 amino acids. Germline V gives CDR1 MDHEN, CDR2 SYDVKM. This CDR3 reads CASSPRGKVSYEQYF. The DNA for the CDR3 is TGTGCCAGCAGTCCCCGGGGTAAGGTTTCCTACGAGCAGTACTTC.

This rearrangement joins TRBV12-3 or TRBV12-4 to TRBJ1-5, with D unclear. This CDR3 comprises 13 residues. Trimming left V 3 bases short and J 9 bases short, with 12 bases between. This CDR3 reads CASSFQAAGPQHF. The CDR3 DNA reads as TGTGCCAGCAGTTTCCAGGCCGCTGGGCCCCAGCATTTT.